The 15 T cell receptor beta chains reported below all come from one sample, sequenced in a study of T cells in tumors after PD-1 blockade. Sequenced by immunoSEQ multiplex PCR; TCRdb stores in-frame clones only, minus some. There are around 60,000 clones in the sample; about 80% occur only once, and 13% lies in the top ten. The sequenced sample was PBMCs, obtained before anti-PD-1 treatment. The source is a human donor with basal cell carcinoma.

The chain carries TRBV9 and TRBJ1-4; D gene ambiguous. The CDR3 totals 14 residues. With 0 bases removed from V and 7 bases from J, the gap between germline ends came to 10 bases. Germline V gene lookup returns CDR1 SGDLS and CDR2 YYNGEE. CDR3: CASSVGPGGEKLFF. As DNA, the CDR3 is TGTGCCAGCAGCGTAGGCCCCGGCGGTGAAAAACTGTTTTTT. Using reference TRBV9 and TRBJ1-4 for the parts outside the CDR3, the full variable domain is DSGVTQTPKHLITATGQRVTLRCSPRSGDLSVYWYQQSLDQGLQFLIQYYNGEERAKGNILERFSAQQFPDLHSELNLSSLELGDSALYFCASSVGPGGEKLFFGSGTQLSVL.

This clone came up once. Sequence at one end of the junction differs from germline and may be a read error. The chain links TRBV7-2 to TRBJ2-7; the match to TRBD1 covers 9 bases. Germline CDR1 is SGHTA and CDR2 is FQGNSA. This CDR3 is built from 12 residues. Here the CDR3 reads CASSTFPGQGIF. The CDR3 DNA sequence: TGTGCCAGCAGCACCTTCCCGGGACAGGGAATCTTC.

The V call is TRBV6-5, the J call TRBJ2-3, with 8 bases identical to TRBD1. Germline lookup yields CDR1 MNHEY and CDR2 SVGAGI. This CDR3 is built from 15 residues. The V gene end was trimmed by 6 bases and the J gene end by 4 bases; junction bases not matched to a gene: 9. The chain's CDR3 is CASRRQGMNADTQYF. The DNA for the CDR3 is TGTGCCAGCAGACGACAGGGGATGAACGCAGATACGCAGTATTTT.

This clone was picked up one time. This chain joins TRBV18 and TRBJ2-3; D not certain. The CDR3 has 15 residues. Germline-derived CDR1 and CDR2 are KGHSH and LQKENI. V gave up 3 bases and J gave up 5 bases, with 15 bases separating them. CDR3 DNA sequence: TGTGCCAGCTCACCGCAGGCAGGAACAAGAGATACGCAGTATTTT. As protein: CASSPQAGTRDTQYF.

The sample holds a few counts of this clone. The CDR3 coding sequence is TGTGCCAGCAGTGAAACTTATAGCTCCTACAATGAGCAGTTCTTC. This codes for CASSETYSSYNEQFF. J is TRBJ2-1 and V is TRBV6-1; D gene unclear. Trimming left V 2 bases short and J 0 bases short, with 8 bases between. CDR3 length: 15 amino acids. Germline V lookup: CDR1 MNHNS, CDR2 SASEGT.

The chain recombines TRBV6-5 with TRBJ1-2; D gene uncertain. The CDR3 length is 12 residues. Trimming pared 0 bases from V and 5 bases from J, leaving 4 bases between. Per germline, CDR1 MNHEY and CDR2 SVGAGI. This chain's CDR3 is CASSYSSYGYTF. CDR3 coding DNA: TGTGCCAGCAGTTACTCTTCTTATGGCTACACCTTC.

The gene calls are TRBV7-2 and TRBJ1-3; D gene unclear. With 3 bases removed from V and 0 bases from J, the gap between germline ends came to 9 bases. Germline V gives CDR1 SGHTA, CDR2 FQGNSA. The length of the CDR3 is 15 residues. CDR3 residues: CASSFSSSSGNTIYF. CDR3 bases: TGTGCCAGCAGCTTTTCTTCCAGCTCTGGAAACACCATATATTTT. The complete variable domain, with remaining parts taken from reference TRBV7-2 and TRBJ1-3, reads GAGVSQSPSNKVTEKGKDVELRCDPISGHTALYWYRQSLGQGLEFLIYFQGNSAPDKSGLPSDRFSAERTGGSVSTLTIQRTQQEDSAVYLCASSFSSSSGNTIYFGEGSWLTVV.

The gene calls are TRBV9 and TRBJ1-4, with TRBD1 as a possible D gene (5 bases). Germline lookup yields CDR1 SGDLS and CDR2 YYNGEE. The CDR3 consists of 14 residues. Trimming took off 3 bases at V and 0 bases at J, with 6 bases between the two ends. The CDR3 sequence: CASSARATNEKLFF. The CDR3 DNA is TGTGCCAGCAGCGCCAGGGCAACTAATGAAAAACTGTTTTTT.

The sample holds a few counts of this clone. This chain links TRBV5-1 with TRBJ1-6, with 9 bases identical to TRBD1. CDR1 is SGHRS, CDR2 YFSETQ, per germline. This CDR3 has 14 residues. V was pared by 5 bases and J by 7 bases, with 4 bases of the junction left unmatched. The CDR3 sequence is CASSFGQGNSPLHF. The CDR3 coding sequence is TGCGCCAGCAGTTTCGGACAGGGGAATTCACCCCTCCACTTT.

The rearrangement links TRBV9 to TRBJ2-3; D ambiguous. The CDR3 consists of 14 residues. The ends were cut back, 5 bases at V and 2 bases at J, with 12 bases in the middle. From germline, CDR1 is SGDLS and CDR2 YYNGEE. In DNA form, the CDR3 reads TGTGCCAGCAGGCGGACCTACCTCACAGATACGCAGTATTTT. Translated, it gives CASRRTYLTDTQYF.

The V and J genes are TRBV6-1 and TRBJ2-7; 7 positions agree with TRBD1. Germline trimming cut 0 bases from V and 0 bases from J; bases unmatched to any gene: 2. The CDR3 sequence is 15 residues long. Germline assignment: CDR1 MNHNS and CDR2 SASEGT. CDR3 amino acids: CASSEAWTGSYEQYF. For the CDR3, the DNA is TGTGCCAGCAGTGAAGCTTGGACAGGCTCCTACGAGCAGTACTTC.

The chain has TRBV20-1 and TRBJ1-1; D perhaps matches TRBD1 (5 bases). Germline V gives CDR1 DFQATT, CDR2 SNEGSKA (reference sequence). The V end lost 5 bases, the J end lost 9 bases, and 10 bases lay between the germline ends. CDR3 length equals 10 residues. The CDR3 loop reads CSALRGQAFF. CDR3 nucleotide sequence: TGCAGTGCTCTTAGGGGTCAAGCTTTCTTT.

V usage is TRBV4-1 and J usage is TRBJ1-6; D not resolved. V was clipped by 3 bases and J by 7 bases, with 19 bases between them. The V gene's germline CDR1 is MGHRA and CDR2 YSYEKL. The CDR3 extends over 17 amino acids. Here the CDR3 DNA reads TGCGCCAGCAGCCACCCCCACCGGGATCTGGGGAATTCACCCCTCCACTTT. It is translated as CASSHPHRDLGNSPLHF.

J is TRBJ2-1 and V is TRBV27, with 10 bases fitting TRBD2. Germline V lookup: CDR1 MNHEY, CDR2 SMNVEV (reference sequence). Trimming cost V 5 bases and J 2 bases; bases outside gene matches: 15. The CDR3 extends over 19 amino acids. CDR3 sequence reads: CASSLGSSGGRLTYNEQFF. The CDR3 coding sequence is TGTGCCAGCAGTCTGGGGTCTAGCGGGGGACGCTTAACCTACAATGAGCAGTTCTTC.

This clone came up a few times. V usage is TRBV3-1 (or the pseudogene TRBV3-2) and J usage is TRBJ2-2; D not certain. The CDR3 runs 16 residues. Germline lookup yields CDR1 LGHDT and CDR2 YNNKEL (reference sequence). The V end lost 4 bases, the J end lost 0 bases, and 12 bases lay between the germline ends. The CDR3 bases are TGTGCCAGCAGCCCCTACGAGAGTACGAACACCGGGGAGCTGTTTTTT. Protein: CASSPYESTNTGELFF.